This T cell receptor (beta chain) was found in a study of persistence of HIV-infected CD4 T cells. Lysates of CMV-infected fibroblasts at around 9.9 ug/mL stimulated these cells. CD40L/CD69 double-negative CD45RO-high memory CD4+ T cells were collected. This CDR3 comprises 17 residues. In germline, CDR1 is GTSNPN, CDR2 SVGIG (reference sequence). J gave up 5 bases and V 0 bases, and 10 bases lay outside the gene matches. About this clone: Its antigen is still unknown.

Sequencing used immunoSEQ version 4 in survey mode. Repertoires were generated with immunoSEQ multiplex PCR, while TCRdb's copy carries only in-frame clones and drops some. Among around 28,000 clones, around 80% were seen once, and the ten largest hold over 0.8%. The TCR sequence derives from an adult woman with HIV who was CMV-seropositive. V usage is TRBV30 and J usage is TRBJ1-6; 7 bases line up with TRBD1. The sample consisted of CD4+ T cells sorted from PBMCs after approximately 20-hour stimulation, taken from a patient who received antiretroviral therapy. The CDR3 coding sequence is TGTGCCTGGAGTGTACTATGGTCGGGACAGAATAATTCACCCCTCCACTTT. Protein sequence: CAWSVLWSGQNNSPLHF.